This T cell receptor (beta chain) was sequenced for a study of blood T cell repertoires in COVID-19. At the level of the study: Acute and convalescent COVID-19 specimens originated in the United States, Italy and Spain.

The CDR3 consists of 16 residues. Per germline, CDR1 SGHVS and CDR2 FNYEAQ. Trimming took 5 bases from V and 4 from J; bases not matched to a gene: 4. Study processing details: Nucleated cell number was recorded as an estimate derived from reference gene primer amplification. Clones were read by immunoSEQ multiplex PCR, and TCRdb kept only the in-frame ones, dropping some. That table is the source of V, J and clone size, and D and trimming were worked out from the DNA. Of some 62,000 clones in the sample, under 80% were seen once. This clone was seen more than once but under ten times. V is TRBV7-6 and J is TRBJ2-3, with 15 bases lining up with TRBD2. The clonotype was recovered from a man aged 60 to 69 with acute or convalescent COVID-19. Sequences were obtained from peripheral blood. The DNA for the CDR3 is TGTGCCAGCAGCCGCGGACTAGCGGGAGGGGCAGATACGCAGTATTTT. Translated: CASSRGLAGGADTQYF. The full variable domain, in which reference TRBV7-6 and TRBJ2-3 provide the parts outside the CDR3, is GAGVSQSPRYKVTKRGQDVALRCDPISGHVSLYWYRQALGQGPEFLTYFNYEAQQDKSGLPNDRFSAERPEGSISTLTIQRTEQRDSAMYRCASSRGLAGGADTQYFGPGTRLTVL.